This T cell receptor beta chain is from a study of T cell responses to AZD1222 COVID-19 vaccine (dated by TCRdb to about 2021). As for the study more broadly: AZD1222 recipients with second doses at about 4 weeks or about 12 weeks were pooled, because spike-specific TCR depth and breadth did not differ between schedules. A total of over 230 trial participants underwent TCR sequencing, of whom about 210 had received two doses of AZD1222 and some 25 had received two doses of the MenACWY control vaccine. Enrollment into the trials was organized by age into subgroups of 18-55, 56-69 and 70-plus years, and those subgroups contained roughly 160, 29 and 62 TCR-sequenced participants, respectively.

In this sample, this clone turned up a few times. The antigen it recognizes is unknown. No base quality information exists; no much larger clone differs at one position. What the research found in general, with its limitations: Reportedly, almost half of the unique spike-specific TCRs recognized epitopes lying outside the regions that are mutated in the B.1.351 and B.1.1.7 variants. In the small 56-69-year group, the increase in depth fell short of significance, most likely because of low power. CD4 TCRs associated with the vaccine covered the entire spike protein, and the dominant responses were in regions 160-218 and 743-854. After two AZD1222 doses, spike-specific TCR breadth and depth were significantly higher than at day 0 and than in MenACWY recipients. Because no day 14 peak-response samples were available, the repertoires could be characterized only after the peak T cell response. Participants were mostly white British, with more females than males. The authors suggested clonal diversity may have been underestimated. Only five or six AZD1222 recipients were SARS-CoV-2 seropositive at baseline, limiting conclusions about previously exposed vaccinees.

Looking up the germline V gene yields CDR1 MDHEN and CDR2 SYDVKM. V is cut by 11 bases and J by 5 bases, and the space between the germline ends is 15 bases. Counted from cysteine to phenylalanine, this CDR3 has 12 amino acids. The CDR3 DNA has 36 bases and is translated from base 1. This sample's time point label indicates: baseline before first vaccination. Vaccinee samples were obtained from the UK trials COV001 and COV002, which included a single-blind randomized controlled phase 2/3 trial of AZD1222 (ChAdOx1 nCoV-19) in healthy adults. Trial participant PBMC samples were collected at day 0 and day 28 after the second dose for TCRbeta chain sequencing. The CDR3 regions of human TCRbeta chains were analyzed by immunosequencing. The study's processing was this. TCRs in the repertoires were matched against a reference library of SARS-CoV-2-specific TCRs that had been generated with the MIRA antigen-specificity platform. Breadth was defined as the fraction of unique TCRs that were SARS-CoV-2-associated. Depth was defined as the fraction of total T cells that were SARS-CoV-2-associated. Each spike-specific TCR was assigned to its reactive spike region and to a CD4 or CD8 class using the MIRA data. Log10-transformed breadth and depth values were compared by one-way ANOVA with Sidak's multiple comparisons tests. The table was pulled from immuneACCESS by TCRdb, which kept in-frame rearrangements only. Such tables lose some clones; where checked, under half of the loss comes from unresolved V genes, and the rest has no known cause. The DNA was the basis for D and trimming; V, J and clone size are from that table. Present in this sample are 110,000 or so clones, 80% to 90% of which were seen just once. The ten top clones hold over 8% of the sample.

The sample here was peripheral blood, taken on day 0 of AZD1222 vaccination. The receptor chain draws on TRBV28 and TRBJ1-2; the D gene is perhaps TRBD1, on 5 matching bases. This sequence originates from an adult in good health. The nucleotide sequence reads as follows: TGTGCCTCCTCCGGGACGGGGTATGGCTACACCTTC. Translated, it reads CASSGTGYGYTF.